The 24 T cell receptor delta chains below all came from one sample that was sequenced in a study of γδ T cells in repeated Plasmodium falciparum infection. Flow sorting of PBMC yielded separate Vgamma9/Vdelta2+ and Vdelta2-negative gammadelta T cell populations for bulk repertoire analysis. TCRdb called clones from the multiplex PCR reads again using CATT. Among 50,000 to 65,000 delta-chain clones, approximately 1.5% were seen once, and the ten largest hold approximately 15%. The sample comprised gamma-delta T cells from blood. Source of these receptors: a pool of human donors (malaria-infected and uninfected, not separated).

A few counts support this clone. One base separates it from a far larger clone, so it is likely a read error. The sample holds other DNA sequences that translate to the same CDR3. This rearrangement joins TRDV1 to TRDJ3; a possible D gene is TRDD3 (7 bases). CDR1 is TSWWSYY and CDR2 is QGS in the germline V gene. CDR3 length: 24 residues. The CDR3 DNA sequence: TGTGCTCTTGGGGTCCCACGCCTGATGGAAATACTGGGGAAGGGTTCCTGGGACACTCGACAGATGTTTTTC. It specifies CALGVPRLMEILGKGSWDTRQMFF.

As for this clone: Only one base separates this from a far larger clonotype, so it likely reflects a read error. This specimen includes other DNA sequences encoding the same CDR3. V and J are TRDV3 and TRDJ1; D may be TRDD3 (8 bases). From germline, CDR1 is TVYSNPD and CDR2 GDNSRS (reference sequence). This CDR3 is 19 amino acids long. CDR3 nucleotide sequence: TGTGCCTTCGAGCCTTCCTTTACTCGGGGGGATAGGGGAACCGATAAGCTCATCTTT. This gives the protein CAFEPSFTRGDRGTDKLIF.

Remarks on this clone: This likely traces to a read error, being one base from a far larger clone. The sample has other DNA sequences that encode this CDR3 too. The rearrangement links TRDV1 to TRDJ1; 9 nucleotides match TRDD3. No J segment appears in TCRdb, so it was assigned here by matching the sequence to germline. Germline loops: CDR1 TSWWSYY, CDR2 QGS. CDR3 length: 21 amino acids. This CDR3 reads CALGEGAPSWYWGTSQGKLIF. Written as DNA, the CDR3 is TGCGCTCTTGGGGAGGGGGCCCCCTCGTGGTACTGGGGGACATCGCAGGGTAAACTCATCTTT.

The table lists this clone with many counts. The translation of this DNA and the TCRdb protein of a much larger clone differ at residue 16, probably owing to a read error; the protein shown here is translated from the DNA. The same CDR3 can be traced to other DNA sequences in this sample. The chain combines TRDV3 with TRDJ1, with 10 bases lining up with TRDD3. CDR3 length: 24 residues. After removal of 1 base from V and 0 bases from J, the junction contained 32 bases not matched to a gene. Germline values: CDR1 TVYSNPD, CDR2 GDNSRS (reference sequence). For the CDR3, the DNA is TGTGCCTTTAATTCTCTCGGTCCTACACTCATTTTACTGGGGGATTCTAAGTACACCGATAAACTCATCTTT. Amino acid sequence: CAFNSLGPTLILLGDSKYTDKLIF.

In this sample, this clone turned up a few times. A far larger clone is a single base away, which makes a read error likely. Additional DNA sequences in this sample encode the identical CDR3. The chain has TRDV1 and TRDJ1; 10 bases map to TRDD3. No J gene is reported in TCRdb; it was inferred here by comparing the DNA with germline. This CDR3 comprises 21 residues. Losses at the gene ends were 4 bases for V and 7 bases for J; bases not matched to a gene: 27. CDR1 is TSWWSYY, CDR2 QGS, per germline. This CDR3 reads CALGARSPVWGRELGDLKLIF. DNA for the CDR3: TGTGCTCTTGGGGCGCGCTCCCCTGTTTGGGGCAGGGAACTGGGGGATCTTAAACTCATCTTT.

As regards this clone: This DNA translates differently at residue 8 from the TCRdb protein, which is that of a much larger clone; a read error is likely, and the protein shown is the DNA's own translation. J is TRDJ1 and V is TRDV3; D unclear. The germline V and J ends were trimmed by 4 bases and 9 bases, with 24 bases remaining between them. The CDR3 covers 14 residues. Germline CDR1 TVYSNPD, CDR2 GDNSRS (reference sequence). The DNA for the CDR3 is TGTGCCTCTCGTCGTTGGCCACCATACCTCGAACTCATCTTT. It yields the protein CASRRWPPYLELIF. Full variable domain (remainder filled in from reference TRDV3 and TRDJ1): CDKVTQSSPDQTVASGSEVVLLCTYDTVYSNPDLFWYRIRPDYSFQFVFYGDNSRSEGADFTQGRFSVKHILTQKAFHLVISPVRTEDSATYYCASRRWPPYLELIFGKGTRVTVEP.

This clone was seen at least ten times. The protein given by TCRdb reflects a much larger clone and differs at residue 13 from this DNA's translation, likely from a read error; the protein shown is the DNA's translation. The J gene is TRDJ1, the V gene TRDV2; 7 bases are shared with TRDD3. The CDR3 spans 16 residues. CDR1 GEAIGNYY and CDR2 EKD come from the germline V gene. DNA of the CDR3: TGTGCCTGTGACACGGGGTACTGGGGCCACACCGATAGACTCATCTTT. Its protein product is CACDTGYWGHTDRLIF.

On this clone: TCRdb pairs this DNA with a much larger clone's protein that differs at residue 15, likely a read error; the protein shown was translated from the DNA. The chain is built from TRDV1 and TRDJ1; TRDD3 matches at 13 bases. From germline, CDR1 is TSWWSYY and CDR2 QGS. This CDR3 contains 19 residues. The CDR3 is CALGELGEYWGIRTGKLIF. The DNA for the CDR3 is TGTGCTCTTGGGGAACTTGGGGAGTACTGGGGGATACGGACCGGTAAACTCATCTTT.

As regards this clone: A far bigger clonotype differs at one base, so this is likely a read error. Other DNA sequences within the sample encode an identical CDR3. The chain carries TRDV1 and TRDJ1; TRDD3 matches 13 bases. TCRdb lists no J gene, so it was determined here by aligning the DNA to germline. With 3 bases clipped from V and 2 bases from J, the junction kept 18 bases outside the gene matches. Looked up from germline, CDR1 is TSWWSYY and CDR2 is QGS. The CDR3 is made up of 21 amino acids. CDR3 coding DNA: TGTGCTCTTGGGGAGGTTAGGGGTAAACTGGGGGATACGCCAGGGACCGATAAACTCATCTTT. Translated, it gives CALGEVRGKLGDTPGTDKLIF.

About this clone: The protein in TCRdb stems from a much larger clone and differs at residue 12 from this DNA's translation, likely a read error; here the protein is translated from the DNA. The chain combines TRDV1 with TRDJ1; 9 bases fit TRDD3. J was trimmed by 2 bases and V by 1 base; bases with no gene match: 20. The CDR3 extends over 21 amino acids. CDR1 and CDR2 from the germline V gene are TSWWSYY and QGS. The CDR3 DNA follows: TGTGCTCTTGGGGAACAGGCTTTCAATTGGCTGCGGGGGGATACAACCGATAAACTCATCTTT. It translates to CALGEQAFNWLRGDTTDKLIF.

In its sample, this clone was seen many times. The likely explanation is a read error, given a far larger clone one base away. The sample holds other DNA sequences that translate to the same CDR3. This chain joins TRDV1 and TRDJ1, with 8 bases aligning to TRDD3. Germline matching of the DNA provided the J gene here, since TCRdb leaves it blank. Germline assignment: CDR1 TSWWSYY and CDR2 QGS. CDR3 length: 21 residues. In nucleotides, the CDR3 is TGTGCTCTTGGAGAACGGCCCTTTTTCCCACTTTTACTGGGGGACACCGATAAACTCATCTTT. Translation: CALGERPFFPLLLGDTDKLIF.

In its sample, this clone was seen a few times. The amino acid sequence in TCRdb belongs to a much larger clone and departs from this DNA's translation at residue 16, likely a sequencing read error; the sequence shown is translated from the DNA. V and J are TRDV1 and TRDJ1; 13 nucleotides line up with TRDD3. After removal of 6 bases from V and 0 bases from J, the junction contained 22 bases not matched to a gene. CDR3 size: 22 residues. The germline CDR1 and CDR2 sequences are TSWWSYY and QGS. The DNA of the CDR3 is TGTGCTCTTGGAAACGGGATCCCTACTGGGGGATACGAGTGGTTCCACACCGATAAACTCATCTTT. Protein: CALGNGIPTGGYEWFHTDKLIF.

As concerns this clone: For this DNA, TCRdb reports the protein of a much larger clone, which diverges at residue 17, most likely from a read error; the protein presented here is translated directly from the DNA. This chain uses TRDV1 with TRDJ1; TRDD3 might be the D (6 bases). The J gene is not listed in TCRdb, so it was assigned here from a DNA match to germline. This CDR3 comprises 20 residues. Per germline, CDR1 TSWWSYY and CDR2 QGS. This CDR3 is CALGTIFAGGGYWYTDELIF. The CDR3 DNA reads TGTGCTCTTGGGACCATCTTTGCCGGGGGAGGTTACTGGTACACCGATGAACTCATCTTT.

As regards this clone: With only one base between it and a far larger clone, this is likely a read error. Different DNA sequences within this sample yield the same CDR3. The genes are TRDV1 and TRDJ1; TRDD3 matches 10 bases. Germline assignment: CDR1 TSWWSYY and CDR2 QGS. V trimming: 1 base; J trimming: 0 bases; junction bases outside the gene matches: 26. The CDR3 contains 24 residues. The CDR3 here is CALGEPTFFCPNWGIPCYTDKLIF. The CDR3 DNA sequence: TGTGCTCTTGGGGAACCCACCTTTTTCTGTCCTAATTGGGGGATACCCTGCTACACCGATAAACTCATCTTT.

This clone has a count of ten or more. TCRdb shows a much larger clone's protein in place of this DNA's translation, and the two differ at residue 7, likely through a read error; the protein shown is translated from the DNA. This chain connects TRDV1 to TRDJ1; 10 positions match TRDD3. J lost 1 base, V lost 6 bases, and 20 bases had no gene match. Germline V gene sequence: CDR1 TSWWSYY, CDR2 QGS. The CDR3 is 20 residues long. CDR3 nucleotides: TGTGCTCTTGGTGACTACTACAATTACTGGGGGATGTATTCCACCGATAAACTCATCTTT. It yields the protein CALGDYYNYWGMYSTDKLIF.

The sample holds many counts of this clone. A far bigger clonotype differs at one base, so this is likely a read error. This sample also contains other DNA sequences that code for the same CDR3. The V gene is TRDV1, the J gene TRDJ1, with D possibly TRDD3 on 6 matching bases. Germline CDR1 is TSWWSYY and CDR2 is QGS. This CDR3 region has 12 residues. CDR3 region: CALGMGADKLIF. CDR3 bases: TGTGCTCTTGGGATGGGGGCCGATAAGCTCATCTTT.

The table lists this clone with many counts. The protein given by TCRdb reflects a much larger clone and differs at residue 6 from this DNA's translation, likely from a read error; the protein shown is the DNA's translation. This chain joins TRDV1 and TRDJ2, with D possibly being TRDD2 (5 bases). The germline V and J ends were trimmed by 4 bases and 10 bases, with 19 bases remaining between them. Per germline, CDR1 TSWWSYY and CDR2 QGS. The CDR3 is 15 residues long. CDR3 protein: CALGVAGFPAGQLFF. As DNA, the CDR3 is TGTGCTCTTGGGGTCGCGGGGTTTCCTGCGGGACAACTCTTCTTT.

This clone was found many times. A read error is the likely source, as a far larger clone sits one nucleotide away. This sample includes further DNA sequences coding for the same CDR3. The genes are TRDV2 and TRDJ1; 11 nucleotides agree with TRDD3. The CDR3 sequence is 22 residues long. Germline trimming cut 6 bases from V and 2 bases from J; bases unmatched to any gene: 28. Germline assignment: CDR1 GEAIGNYY and CDR2 EKD. The CDR3 is CACWHPTSSRSTGGYFTDKLIF. CDR3 in DNA: TGTGCCTGTTGGCATCCTACGTCTTCTAGGTCCACTGGGGGATATTTTACCGATAAACTCATCTTT.

This clone was recorded many times. One base separates it from a far larger clone, so it is likely a read error. Other DNA sequences within the sample encode an identical CDR3. J is TRDJ1 and V is TRDV2; possibly TRDD3 for D (6 bases). The V gene's germline CDR1 is GEAIGNYY and CDR2 EKD. V lost 0 bases to trimming and J lost 0 bases, with 19 bases between them. The length of the CDR3 is 18 residues. The CDR3 sequence is CACDTVRGTQLYTDKLIF. The CDR3 DNA reads as TGTGCCTGTGACACCGTCCGGGGGACCCAACTGTACACCGATAAACTCATCTTT.

This clone has a count of ten or more. J is TRDJ1 and V is TRDV1; tentative D call: TRDD2 (5 bases). CDR3 length equals 15 residues. Germline lookup yields CDR1 TSWWSYY and CDR2 QGS. With 5 bases removed from V and 9 bases from J, the gap between germline ends came to 22 bases. CDR3 nucleotides: TGTGCTCTTGGGAACCACAGAACTTCTTCCAGGGAACTCATCTTT. Residues: CALGNHRTSSRELIF.

The chain employs TRDV2 and TRDJ1, with 12 bases identical to TRDD3. The J gene was missing in TCRdb and was found by matching the end of the DNA to germline. With 0 bases clipped from V and 8 bases from J, the junction kept 9 bases outside the gene matches. This CDR3 contains 16 residues. The germline gives CDR1 GEAIGNYY, CDR2 EKD. The CDR3 sequence: CACDTLPPGGYEKLIF. The CDR3 DNA reads TGTGCCTGTGACACCCTGCCTCCTGGGGGATACGAGAAACTCATCTTT.

This clone has at least ten counts. A read error likely explains why the TCRdb protein, taken from a much larger clone, differs from this DNA's translation at residue 12; the protein shown is translated from the DNA. The chain combines TRDV2 with TRDJ2, with a possible D match to TRDD3 (5 bases). This CDR3 is built from 16 residues. CDR1 is GEAIGNYY, CDR2 EKD, per germline. In nucleotides, the CDR3 is TGTGCCTGTGACATAATTGGGGTGGGAGGGACAGAACAACTCTTCTTT. Its translation is CACDIIGVGGTEQLFF.

Concerning this clone itself: A far larger clone is one nucleotide away, so this likely arose from a read error. Other DNA sequences within the sample encode an identical CDR3. Here the CDR3 DNA reads TGTGCTCTCGGCGATTCCTACTGGTACTGGGGGATCCATTCGTACACCGATAAACTCATCTTT. Encoded protein: CALGDSYWYWGIHSYTDKLIF. The chain employs TRDV1 and TRDJ1; 10 bases match TRDD3. TCRdb carries no J gene annotation; the J gene was assigned here by matching the DNA with germline. The germline V gene has CDR1 TSWWSYY and CDR2 QGS. The junction had 25 bases not matched to a gene; V was cut back by 9 bases and J by 0 bases. This CDR3 has 21 amino acids.

The table lists this clone with many counts. This probably arose from a read error, given a far larger clone one base away. The sample carries other DNA sequences with the same CDR3. The chain recombines TRDV2 with TRDJ1, with 11 bases matching TRDD3. With 5 bases clipped from V and 3 bases from J, the junction kept 13 bases outside the gene matches. The germline CDR1 and CDR2 sequences are GEAIGNYY and EKD. This CDR3 is 17 amino acids long. DNA of the CDR3: TGTGCCTGTGGACTGGGGGATATTTTTGGGTCCGCCGATAAACTCATCTTT. Its protein is CACGLGDIFGSADKLIF.